These 2 T cell receptor beta chains were all obtained from the same sample, sequenced in a study of shared clonotypes between healthy human individuals. The table came from immunoSEQ multiplex PCR; TCRdb's copy has only in-frame clones and leaves some out. The table includes some 1,600,000 clones, around 98% detected once. Input material: naive CD4+ T cells sorted from blood. Subset: CD45RA+ positively selected. All receptors come from a man younger than 45 in good health.

The V and J genes are TRBV5-4 and TRBJ2-7, with D perhaps matching TRBD1 (6 bases). CDR3 size: 13 residues. CDR1 SGHNT and CDR2 YYREEE come from the germline V gene (reference sequence). V was shortened by 4 bases and J by 6 bases, with 14 bases between the two germline ends. CDR3 in DNA: TGTGCCAGCAGCCCACGGACAGCCAGCGAGCAGTACTTC. It yields the protein CASSPRTASEQYF.

The rearrangement uses TRBV18 and TRBJ1-2; 8 nucleotides align to TRBD1. The CDR3 extends over 15 amino acids. The V and J ends lost 3 bases and 3 bases, in that order; junction bases with no gene match: 6. CDR1 is KGHSH and CDR2 is LQKENI in the germline V gene. CDR3 DNA: TGTGCCAGCTCACCCTTTGACAGGGGCGACTATGGCTACACCTTC. Translated: CASSPFDRGDYGYTF. Supplemented by reference TRBV18 and TRBJ1-2, the full variable domain reads NAGVMQNPRHLVRRRGQEARLRCSPMKGHSHVYWYRQLPEEGLKFMVYLQKENIIDESGMPKERFSAEFPKEGPSILRIQQVVRGDSAAYFCASSPFDRGDYGYTFGSGTRLTVV.